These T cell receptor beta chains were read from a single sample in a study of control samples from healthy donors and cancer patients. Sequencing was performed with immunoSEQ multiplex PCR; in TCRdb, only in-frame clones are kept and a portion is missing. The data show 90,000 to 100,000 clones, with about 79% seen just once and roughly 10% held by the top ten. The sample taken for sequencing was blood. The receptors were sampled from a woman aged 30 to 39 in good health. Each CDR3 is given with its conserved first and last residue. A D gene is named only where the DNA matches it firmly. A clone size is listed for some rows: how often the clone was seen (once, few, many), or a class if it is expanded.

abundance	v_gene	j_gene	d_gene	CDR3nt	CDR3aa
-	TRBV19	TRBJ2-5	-	TGTGCCAGTAGGTCATCGGGGCGCGTACAAGAGACCCAGTACTTC	CASRSSGRVQETQYF
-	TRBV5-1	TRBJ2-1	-	TGCGCCAGCAGCTTGGTTTTACGCGAGCAGTTCTTC	CASSLVLREQFF
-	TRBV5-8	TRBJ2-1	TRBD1	TGTGCCAGCAGCTGGGGACAGAAGGCCAACAATGAGCAGTTCTTC	CASSWGQKANNEQFF
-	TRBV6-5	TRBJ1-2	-	TGTGCCAGCAGTTACACCCGGCAGGGGACCTATGGCTACACCTTC	CASSYTRQGTYGYTF
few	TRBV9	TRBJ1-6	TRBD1	TGTGCCAGCAGCGCCATAGGACAGGGCGCCTCACCCCTCCACTTT	CASSAIGQGASPLHF
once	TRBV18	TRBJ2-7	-	TGTGCCAGCTCCCAGACGGACAGCTCCTACGAGCAGTACTTC	CASSQTDSSYEQYF
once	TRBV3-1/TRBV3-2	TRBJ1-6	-	TGTGCCAGCAGCCAAGTTGGAGGGAGAACCTATAATTCACCCCTCCACTTT	CASSQVGGRTYNSPLHF
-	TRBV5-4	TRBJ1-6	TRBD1	TGTGCCAGCAGCTTGGTCCAGGGGGCAAGATCACCCCTCCACTTT	CASSLVQGARSPLHF
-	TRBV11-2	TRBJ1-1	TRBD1	TGTGCCAGCAGCTTCGCCGGGACAGGGGGAACTGAAGCTTTCTTT	CASSFAGTGGTEAFF
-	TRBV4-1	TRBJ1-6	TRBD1	TGCGCCAGCAGCCACTTCTCGGGACAGGGGGACAATTCACCCCTCCACTTT	CASSHFSGQGDNSPLHF
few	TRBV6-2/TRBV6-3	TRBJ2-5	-	TGTGCCAGCAGTTACTCGCTAGCTAGCCAAGAGACCCAGTACTTC	CASSYSLASQETQYF
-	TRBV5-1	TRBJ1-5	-	TGCGCCAGCAGCTTGGAGGGTTCTAGCAATCAGCCCCAGCATTTT	CASSLEGSSNQPQHF
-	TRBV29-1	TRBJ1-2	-	TGCAGTTCCTCCGGGGGACGGTACGGCTATGGCTACACCTTC	CSSSGGRYGYGYTF
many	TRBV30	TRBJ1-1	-	TGTGCCTGGAGTGGGGTGAACACTGAAGCTTTCTTT	CAWSGVNTEAFF
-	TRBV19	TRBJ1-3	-	TGTGCCAGTAGGTACGCTGGAAACACCATATATTTT	CASRYAGNTIYF
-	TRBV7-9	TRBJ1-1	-	TGTGCCAGCAGCTTAGGGGGGCAGATCGAAGCTTTCTTT	CASSLGGQIEAFF
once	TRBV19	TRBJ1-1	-	TGTGCCAGTAAAGTTTGGGAAAGAGCGAACACTGAAGCTTTCTTT	CASKVWERANTEAFF
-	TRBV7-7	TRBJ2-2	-	TGTGCTAGCAGCTTAGTTGGGGCCTCACCCGGGGAGCTGTTTTTT	CASSLVGASPGELFF
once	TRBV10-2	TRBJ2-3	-	TGCGCCAGCAAAAAACGAGGAGCAGATACGCAGTATTTT	CASKKRGADTQYF
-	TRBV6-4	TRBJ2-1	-	TGTGCCAGCAGTGAAGGGCAGGGGCCTAATGAGCAGTTCTTC	CASSEGQGPNEQFF
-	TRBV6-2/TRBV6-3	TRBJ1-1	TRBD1	TGTGCCAGCAGCAAGACAGGGAGGGACACTGAAGCTTTCTTT	CASSKTGRDTEAFF
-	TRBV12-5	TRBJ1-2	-	TGTGCTAGTGGTTTCTTGAGTTCTAACTATGGCTACACCTTC	CASGFLSSNYGYTF
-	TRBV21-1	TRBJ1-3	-	TGTGCCAGCAGCAGGACAGGGGACTCTGGAAACACCATATATTTT	CASSRTGDSGNTIYF
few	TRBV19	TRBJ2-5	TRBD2	TGTGCCAGTAGTGCTAGCGGGGGGGCCTTAGAGACCCAGTACTTC	CASSASGGALETQYF
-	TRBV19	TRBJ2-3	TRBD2	TGTGCCAGTAGGGGACTACTAGACACAGATACGCAGTATTTT	CASRGLLDTDTQYF
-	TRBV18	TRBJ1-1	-	TGTGCCAGCTCACCTGGACAGAACACTGAAGCTTTCTTT	CASSPGQNTEAFF
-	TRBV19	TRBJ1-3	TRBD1	TGTGCCAGTAGTTCACCGGGACAGTTCCGACTCTCTGGAAACACCATATATTTT	CASSSPGQFRLSGNTIYF
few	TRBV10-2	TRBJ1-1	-	TGCGCCACCCGGGACAACCTCATGAACACTGAAGCTTTCTTT	CATRDNLMNTEAFF
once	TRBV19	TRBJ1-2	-	TGTGCCAGTAGTTCAGCAGGCGGAGCTAACTATGGCTACACCTTC	CASSSAGGANYGYTF
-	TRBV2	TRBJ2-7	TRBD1	TGTGCCAGCAGCGAAAGGGGACAGCCGATGTACGAGCAGTACTTC	CASSERGQPMYEQYF
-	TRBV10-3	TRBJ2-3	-	TGTGCCATCAGTGAGTCGGACCTCGCGGCGCAGTATTTT	CAISESDLAAQYF
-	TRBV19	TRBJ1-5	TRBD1	TGTGCCAGCGCCCGGGACAGGGGTTATCAGCCCCAGCATTTT	CASARDRGYQPQHF
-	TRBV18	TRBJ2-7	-	TGTGCAAGCTCACCCCTCGGGGGCGAGCAGTACTTC	CASSPLGGEQYF
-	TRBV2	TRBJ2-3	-	TGTGCCAGCAGCTACCTTCTAGGAGCGTCGGGAGATACGCAGTATTTT	CASSYLLGASGDTQYF